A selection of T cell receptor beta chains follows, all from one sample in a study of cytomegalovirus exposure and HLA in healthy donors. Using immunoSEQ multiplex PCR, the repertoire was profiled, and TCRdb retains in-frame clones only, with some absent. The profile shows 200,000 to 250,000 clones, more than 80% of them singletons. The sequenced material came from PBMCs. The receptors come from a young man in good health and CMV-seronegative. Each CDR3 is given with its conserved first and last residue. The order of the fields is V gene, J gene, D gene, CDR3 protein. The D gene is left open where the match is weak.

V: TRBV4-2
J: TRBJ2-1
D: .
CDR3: CASSQWPSGGGGGEQFF

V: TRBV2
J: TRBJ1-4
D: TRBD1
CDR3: CATTGGASEKLFF

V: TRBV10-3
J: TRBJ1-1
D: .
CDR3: CAISDRTPNTEAFF

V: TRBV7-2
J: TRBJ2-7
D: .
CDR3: CASSSTQGPSYEQYF

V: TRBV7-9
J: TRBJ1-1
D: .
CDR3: CASSFSEMNTEAFF

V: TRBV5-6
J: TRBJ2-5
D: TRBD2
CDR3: CASSLGAGGYKETQYF

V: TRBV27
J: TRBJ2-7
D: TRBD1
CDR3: CASSYGQGTYEQYF

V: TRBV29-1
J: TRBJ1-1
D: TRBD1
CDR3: CSVTGEMNTEAFF

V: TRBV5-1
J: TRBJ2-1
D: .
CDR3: CASSLVPGGINEQFF

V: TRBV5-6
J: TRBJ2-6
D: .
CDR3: CASSLEGSGASVLTF

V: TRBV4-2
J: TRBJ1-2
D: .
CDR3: CASSQEPVYGYTF

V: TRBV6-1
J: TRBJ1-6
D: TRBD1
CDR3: CASSEGTGDGGSPLHF

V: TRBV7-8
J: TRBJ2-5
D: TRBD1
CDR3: CASSHPGTGGQETQYF

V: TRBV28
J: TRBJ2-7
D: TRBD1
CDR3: CASSEDRASSYEQYF

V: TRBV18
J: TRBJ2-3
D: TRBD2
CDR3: CASSPASGVTDTQYF

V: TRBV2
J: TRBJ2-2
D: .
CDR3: CASTELTNTGELFF

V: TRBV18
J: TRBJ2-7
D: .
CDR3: CASSPRRTDYEQYF

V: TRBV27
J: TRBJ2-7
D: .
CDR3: CASSLSRGFAYEQYF

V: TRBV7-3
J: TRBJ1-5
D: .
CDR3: CASSRTGGLPQHF

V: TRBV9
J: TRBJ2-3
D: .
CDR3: CASSPGPSRTDTQYF

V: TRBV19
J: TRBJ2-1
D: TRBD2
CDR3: CASSIEELAGYNEQFF

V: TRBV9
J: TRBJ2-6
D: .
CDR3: CASSPRTEGSGANVLTF

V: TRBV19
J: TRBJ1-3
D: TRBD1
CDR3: CASSTTGFSGNTIYF

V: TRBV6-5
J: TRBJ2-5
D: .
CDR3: CAAARNRRLQETQYF

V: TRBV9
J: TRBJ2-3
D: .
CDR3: CASSVAQGGSTDTQYF

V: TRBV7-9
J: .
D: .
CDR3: CASSLTPYEQYF

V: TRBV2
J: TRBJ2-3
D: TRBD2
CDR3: CASSGGLAGVRDAQYF

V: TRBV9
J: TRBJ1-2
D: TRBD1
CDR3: CASSTPGTGVDGYTF

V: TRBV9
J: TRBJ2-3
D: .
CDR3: CASSVGDIADTQYF

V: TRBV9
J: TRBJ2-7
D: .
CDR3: CASSVDSNLRQYF

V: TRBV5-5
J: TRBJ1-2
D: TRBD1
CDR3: CASSPGQGFRYTF

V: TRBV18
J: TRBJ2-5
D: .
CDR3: CASSAGVGETQYF

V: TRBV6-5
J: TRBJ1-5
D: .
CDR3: CASRPFGGDQPQHF

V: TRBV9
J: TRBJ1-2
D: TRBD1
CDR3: CASSVSTGGADGYTF

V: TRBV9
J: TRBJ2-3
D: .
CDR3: CASSVEKLAQPDTQYF

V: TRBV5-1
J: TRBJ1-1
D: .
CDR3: CASSFPERSRNTEAFF

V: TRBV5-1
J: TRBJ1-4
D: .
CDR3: CASSARTGNMEKLFF

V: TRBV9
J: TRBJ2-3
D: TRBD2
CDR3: CASSPSSAGSHTQYF

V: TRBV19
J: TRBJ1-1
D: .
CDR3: CASSQARQWRGNTEAFF

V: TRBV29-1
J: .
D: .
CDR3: CSVEGTGVFEQYF

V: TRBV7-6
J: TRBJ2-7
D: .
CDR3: CASSSPGQPSYEQYF

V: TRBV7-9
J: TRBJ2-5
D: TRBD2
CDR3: CASSLVAGGPRETQYF

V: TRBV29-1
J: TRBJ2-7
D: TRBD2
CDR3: CSVEDSGTTAYEQYF

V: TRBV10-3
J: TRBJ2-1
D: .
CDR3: CAIRGGSQNEQFF

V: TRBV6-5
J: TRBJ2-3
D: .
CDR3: CASSSLGQDTQYF

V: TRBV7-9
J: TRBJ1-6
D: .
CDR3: CASSQGSMGNSPLHF

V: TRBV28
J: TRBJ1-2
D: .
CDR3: CASRSGNYGYTF

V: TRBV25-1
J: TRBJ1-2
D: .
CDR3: CASSEKDRDYGYTF

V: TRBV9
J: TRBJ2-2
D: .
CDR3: CASSVVGGTGELFF

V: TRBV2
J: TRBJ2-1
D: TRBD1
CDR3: CASSLQGPPYNEQFF

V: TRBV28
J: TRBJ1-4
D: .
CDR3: CASSLRLFTSAGSEKLFF

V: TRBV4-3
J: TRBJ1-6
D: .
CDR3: CASSQDREGDSPLHF

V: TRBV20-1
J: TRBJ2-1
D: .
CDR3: CSASVREQFF

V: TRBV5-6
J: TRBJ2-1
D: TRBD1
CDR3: CASSSGQEYNEQFF

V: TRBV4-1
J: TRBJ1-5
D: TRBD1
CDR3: CASDDRGGNQPQHF